The 18 T cell receptor beta chains below come from one sample, sequenced in a study of blood T cell repertoires in COVID-19. Assay: immunoSEQ multiplex PCR; the TCRdb copy retains only in-frame clones and omits some. Of some 340,000 clones listed, around four fifths are singletons. Specimen: peripheral blood. The receptors originated from a young man with active or convalescent COVID-19.

The chain recombines TRBV18 with TRBJ2-5; D possibly corresponds to TRBD1 (8 bases). Trimming left V 3 bases short and J 10 bases short, with 18 bases between. The CDR3 covers 14 residues. From germline, CDR1 is KGHSH and CDR2 LQKENI. CDR3 loop: CASSPLDRGGDQYF. CDR3 DNA: TGTGCCAGCTCACCGCTAGACAGGGGAGGGGACCAGTACTTC. The full variable domain, rest sourced from reference TRBV18 and TRBJ2-5, is NAGVMQNPRHLVRRRGQEARLRCSPMKGHSHVYWYRQLPEEGLKFMVYLQKENIIDESGMPKERFSAEFPKEGPSILRIQQVVRGDSAAYFCASSPLDRGGDQYFGPGTRLLVL.

The chain joins TRBV11-2 to TRBJ2-7, with TRBD1 identical over 12 bases. Trimming cost V 6 bases and J 7 bases; bases outside gene matches: 7. CDR1 and CDR2 (germline): SGHAT, FQNNGV. The CDR3 length is 14 residues. CDR3 amino acids: CASSARDRGLEQYF. The DNA for the CDR3 is TGTGCCAGCAGTGCCCGGGACAGGGGGCTTGAGCAGTACTTC.

The J gene is TRBJ2-7, the V gene TRBV11-2, with 7 bases aligning to TRBD2. The CDR3 loop spans 15 amino acids. The J segment lost 3 bases and the V segment lost 1 base, leaving 6 bases of the junction unmatched. Germline CDR1 and CDR2: SGHAT and FQNNGV. Written as DNA, the CDR3 is TGTGCCAGCAGCTTAGGCGGGACTACAATCTACGAGCAGTACTTC. Translated, it gives CASSLGGTTIYEQYF.

The V and J genes are TRBV7-2 and TRBJ1-5; perhaps TRBD1 as D (5 bases). V was trimmed by 1 base and J by 7 bases, leaving 11 bases between them. Germline V gene sequence: CDR1 SGHTA, CDR2 FQGNSA. CDR3 length: 14 amino acids. The CDR3 DNA reads TGTGCCAGCAGCTTAGGGCCAGGGAAACAGCCCCAGCATTTT. Translating it yields CASSLGPGKQPQHF.

V usage is TRBV11-1 and J usage is TRBJ1-2; D unresolved. The germline gives CDR1 SGHAT, CDR2 FQDESV (reference sequence). The V end lost 8 bases, the J end lost 4 bases, and 17 bases lay between the germline ends. CDR3 length equals 14 residues. CDR3 nucleotide sequence: TGTGCCAGCCGTCGGTCAACCGAGTCCTATGGCTACACCTTC. It specifies CASRRSTESYGYTF.

The chain has TRBV24-1 and TRBJ2-3, with 7 bases fitting TRBD1. Germline V CDR1 and CDR2: KGHDR, SFDVKD. The trim removed 5 bases at V and 3 bases at J, leaving 7 bases unmatched. The CDR3 totals 15 residues. The CDR3 DNA is TGTGCCACCAGTGCAACCGGGACAGTTACAGATACGCAGTATTTT. This translates into CATSATGTVTDTQYF.

The chain is built from TRBV5-6 and TRBJ1-4; TRBD1 matches 8 bases. The J segment lost 8 bases and the V segment lost 4 bases, leaving 10 bases of the junction unmatched. CDR3 length: 15 residues. The V gene's germline CDR1 is SGHDT and CDR2 YYEEEE. Here the CDR3 reads CASSGDRGWGEKLFF. As DNA, the CDR3 is TGTGCCAGCAGCGGAGACAGGGGCTGGGGAGAAAAACTGTTTTTT.

The chain recombines TRBV28 with TRBJ1-4; D is unclear. Germline-derived CDR1 and CDR2 are MDHEN and SYDVKM. This CDR3 spans 15 amino acids. Trimming left V 3 bases short and J 5 bases short, with 13 bases between. The CDR3 sequence is CASSFLVGENEKLFF. The CDR3 nucleotides are TGTGCCAGCAGTTTCCTCGTTGGGGAGAATGAAAAACTGTTTTTT.

This rearrangement joins TRBV5-1 to TRBJ2-5, with 9 nucleotides matching TRBD2. The CDR3 runs to 15 residues. Germline CDR1 and CDR2: SGHRS and YFSETQ. Trimming took 3 bases from V and 1 from J; bases not matched to a gene: 4. The CDR3 DNA reads as TGCGCCAGCAGCTCGGGCGGGGGGGCCCAAGAGACCCAGTACTTC. Its translation: CASSSGGGAQETQYF. The full variable domain, its missing parts supplied by reference TRBV5-1 and TRBJ2-5, is KAGVTQTPRYLIKTRGQQVTLSCSPISGHRSVSWYQQTPGQGLQFLFEYFSETQRNKGNFPGRFSGRQFSNSRSEMNVSTLELGDSALYLCASSSGGGAQETQYFGPGTRLLVL.

V usage is TRBV19 and J usage is TRBJ2-7; 7 nucleotides line up with TRBD1. Germline CDR1 is LNHDA and CDR2 is SQIVND (reference sequence). Trimming took 3 bases from V and 2 from J; bases not matched to a gene: 4. The CDR3 consists of 14 residues. The CDR3 region is CASSMGGQAYEQYF. The CDR3 DNA sequence: TGTGCCAGTAGTATGGGTGGACAGGCCTACGAGCAGTACTTC.

CDR3 DNA sequence: TGTGCCAGCAGTAAGACTAGCGGGGGGGCCAGCAATGAGCAGTTCTTC. It translates to CASSKTSGGASNEQFF. V and J are TRBV2 and TRBJ2-1; 14 nucleotides line up with TRBD2. The CDR3 has 16 amino acids. J lost 6 bases, V lost 5 bases, and 6 bases had no gene match. CDR1 and CDR2 (germline): SNHLY, FYNNEI.

The rearrangement uses TRBV7-8 and TRBJ2-7, with 10 bases that match TRBD1. V lost 1 base, J lost 3 bases, and 3 bases stayed unmatched. CDR3 size: 15 residues. Germline V lookup: CDR1 SGHVS, CDR2 FQNEAQ. The CDR3 nucleotides are TGTGCCAGCAGCTTAGTCCGGGACAGGGGCTACGAGCAGTACTTC. Its translation is CASSLVRDRGYEQYF. Filled out from reference TRBV7-8 and TRBJ2-7, the complete variable domain reads GAGVSQSPRYKVAKRGQDVALRCDPISGHVSLFWYQQALGQGPEFLTYFQNEAQLDKSGLPSDRFFAERPEGSVSTLKIQRTQQEDSAVYLCASSLVRDRGYEQYFGPGTRLTVT.

This clone turned up a few times. V is TRBV7-2 and J is TRBJ1-4; D is unclear. Germline lookup yields CDR1 SGHTA and CDR2 FQGNSA. This CDR3 is built from 14 residues. The V end was cut by 1 base, the J end by 6 bases, with 9 bases between. The CDR3 nucleotides are TGTGCCAGCAGCTTAGTCCATCCCCATGAAAAACTGTTTTTT. Protein product: CASSLVHPHEKLFF.

V and J are TRBV7-2 and TRBJ1-5; weak D call: TRBD1 (5 bases). The CDR3 length is 15 residues. Trimming pared 3 bases from V and 7 bases from J, leaving 16 bases between. CDR1 SGHTA and CDR2 FQGNSA come from the germline V gene. CDR3 nucleotide sequence: TGTGCCAGCAGCTTCATTAGCCAGGGTCGGCAGCCCCAGCATTTT. It translates to CASSFISQGRQPQHF.

This clone has only a few counts. The CDR3 protein is CATRRVRTEAFF. DNA of the CDR3: TGTGCCACCCGCAGGGTACGGACTGAAGCTTTCTTT. The chain carries TRBV13 and TRBJ1-1, with D tentatively TRBD1 (5 bases). V was shortened by 10 bases and J by 5 bases, with 14 bases between the two germline ends. This CDR3 spans 12 amino acids. Per the germline V gene, CDR1 is PRHDT and CDR2 is FYEKMQ (reference sequence). The full variable domain, its missing parts supplied by reference TRBV13 and TRBJ1-1, is AAGVIQSPRHLIKEKRETATLKCYPIPRHDTVYWYQQGPGQDPQFLISFYEKMQSDKGSIPDRFSAQQFSDYHSELNMSSLELGDSALYFCATRRVRTEAFFGQGTRLTVV.

CDR3 sequence reads: CAISESSDRENGYTF. As DNA, the CDR3 is TGTGCCATCAGTGAGTCAAGTGACAGGGAGAATGGCTACACCTTC. V gene TRBV10-3 combines with J gene TRBJ1-2; TRBD1 matches 7 bases. The germline V gene encodes CDR1 ENHRY and CDR2 SYGVKD. V lost 0 bases and J lost 6; bases outside the gene matches: 7. This CDR3 has 15 amino acids.

The chain links TRBV4-1 to TRBJ2-2; TRBD2 matches 10 bases. The V gene end was trimmed by 8 bases and the J gene end by 7 bases; junction bases not matched to a gene: 10. Germline assignment: CDR1 MGHRA and CDR2 YSYEKL. The CDR3 extends over 15 amino acids. Here the CDR3 reads CASRRAGGRSGELFF. CDR3 nucleotide sequence: TGCGCCAGCCGCCGAGCGGGGGGGCGTAGCGGGGAGCTGTTTTTT.

CDR3 coding DNA: TGTGCCAGTAGTCCAGGGGACAGCTACGAGCAGTACTTC. As protein: CASSPGDSYEQYF. The rearrangement links TRBV19 to TRBJ2-7, with 7 bases identical to TRBD1. Germline V gene lookup returns CDR1 LNHDA and CDR2 SQIVND (reference sequence). V shed 5 bases and J 3 bases; nucleotides not matched to a gene: 4. The CDR3 extends over 13 amino acids.